Shown below are 23 T cell receptor beta chains from a single sample sequenced in a study of OX40 agonist ivuxolimab in advanced cancers. Libraries were prepared by immunoSEQ multiplex PCR; TCRdb keeps only in-frame clonotypes and omits some of them. The sample holds around 27,000 clones, about four fifths seen once. The sequencing here drew on CD4+ or CD8+ T cells sorted from blood, taken in a trial of the OX40 agonist ivuxolimab. Every receptor here comes from an adult with an advanced solid tumor such as melanoma, head and neck, liver or kidney cancer.

The V call is TRBV4-2, the J call TRBJ1-4; no firm D call. The V gene lost 0 bases and the J gene lost 8 bases, with 13 bases spanning the gap. This CDR3 has 15 amino acids. Germline V gene data show CDR1 as LGHNA and CDR2 as YNFKEQ. CDR3 region: CASSQDDTTREKLFF. DNA of the CDR3: TGTGCCAGCAGCCAAGACGACACAACGAGGGAAAAACTGTTTTTT.

This clone was detected a few times. This rearrangement joins TRBV30 to TRBJ2-3; maybe TRBD2 (6 bases). CDR1 is GTSNPN, CDR2 SVGIG, per germline (reference sequence). The CDR3 runs 14 residues. Trimming removed 3 bases at V and 2 bases at J, with 12 bases between. This CDR3 reads CAWRGGYHTDTQYF. CDR3 coding DNA: TGTGCCTGGAGAGGAGGGTATCACACAGATACGCAGTATTTT.

The chain is built from TRBV9 and TRBJ2-2, with 12 nucleotides matching TRBD2. Germline assignment: CDR1 SGDLS and CDR2 YYNGEE. The CDR3 sequence is 16 residues long. Trimming took 4 bases from V and 5 from J; bases not matched to a gene: 6. CDR3 DNA: TGTGCCAGCAGCCTACTAGCGGGGGGAGTTACCGGGGAGCTGTTTTTT. Encoded protein: CASSLLAGGVTGELFF.

The DNA of the CDR3 is TGTGCCAGCAGCGTTCCGGGACGGGTAAATCAGCCCCAGCATTTT. It codes for CASSVPGRVNQPQHF. The V gene is TRBV5-8, the J gene TRBJ1-5; possible D gene TRBD1, 5 bases. Germline V gene data show CDR1 as SGHTS and CDR2 as YDEGEE. This CDR3 contains 15 residues. V was shortened by 4 bases and J by 4 bases, with 15 bases between the two germline ends.

The J gene is TRBJ1-2, the V gene TRBV7-8; no definite D call. CDR1 is SGHVS and CDR2 is FQNEAQ in the germline V gene. The CDR3 is made up of 13 amino acids. Between the trimmed V and J ends, which lost 3 bases and 7 bases, there was a span of 12 bases. CDR3 sequence reads: CASSLGWDGGYTF. The CDR3 nucleotides read TGTGCCAGCAGCTTGGGGTGGGATGGTGGCTACACCTTC.

The V gene is TRBV9, the J gene TRBJ1-6; D not resolved. The CDR3 totals 15 residues. V was clipped by 0 bases and J by 8 bases, with 12 bases between them. The germline gives CDR1 SGDLS, CDR2 YYNGEE. CDR3 residues: CASSVDGPGDSPLHF. CDR3 bases: TGTGCCAGCAGCGTAGATGGGCCTGGGGATTCACCCCTCCACTTT.

This clone was detected once. This chain uses TRBV11-3 with TRBJ2-2; possibly TRBD1 for D (6 bases). This CDR3 contains 15 residues. Germline loops: CDR1 SGHNT, CDR2 YENEEA. Trimming took off 3 bases at V and 5 bases at J, with 13 bases between the two ends. CDR3 DNA: TGTGCCAGCAGCTTGGATACTACAGGGACCGGGGAGCTGTTTTTT. Translated: CASSLDTTGTGELFF.

V is TRBV4-2 and J is TRBJ1-1; D is possibly TRBD1 (5 bases). This CDR3 is 19 amino acids long. V was clipped by 1 base and J by 4 bases, with 25 bases between them. Germline CDR1 reads LGHNA; CDR2 reads YNFKEQ. The DNA for the CDR3 is TGTGCCAGCAGCCAAGTCCCCCCCCGGGACGTAAGGCGGGGCACTGAAGCTTTCTTT. Translated, it gives CASSQVPPRDVRRGTEAFF.

The rearrangement joins TRBV7-4 to TRBJ1-2, with no clear D. The CDR3 covers 14 residues. Germline V CDR1 and CDR2: SGHVT, SQSDAQ. V shed 3 bases and J shed 4 bases, with 12 bases lying between them. In nucleotides, the CDR3 is TGTGCCAGCAGCTTGACGCCAGGCCGCTATGGCTACACCTTC. Translated: CASSLTPGRYGYTF.

This chain connects TRBV2 to TRBJ1-2; TRBD1 aligns across 11 bases. Germline assignment: CDR1 SNHLY and CDR2 FYNNEI. This CDR3 has 13 amino acids. The ends lost 10 bases at V and 2 bases at J; junction bases unmatched: 3. CDR3 coding DNA: TGTGCCACGGGACAGGGGGTAAACTATGGCTACACCTTC. It yields the protein CATGQGVNYGYTF. Supplemented by reference TRBV2 and TRBJ1-2, the full variable domain reads EPEVTQTPSHQVTQMGQEVILRCVPISNHLYFYWYRQILGQKVEFLVSFYNNEISEKSEIFDDQFSVERPDGSNFTLKIRSTKLEDSAMYFCATGQGVNYGYTFGSGTRLTVV.

The chain recombines TRBV13 with TRBJ1-1; D gene ambiguous. Trimming left V 0 bases short and J 1 base short, with 6 bases between. The CDR3 is made up of 14 amino acids. Germline loops: CDR1 PRHDT, CDR2 FYEKMQ (reference sequence). The CDR3 sequence is CASSLGLGNTEAFF. CDR3 coding DNA: TGTGCCAGCAGCTTAGGCCTAGGGAACACTGAAGCTTTCTTT.

In its sample, this clone is medium-sized. The same CDR3 arises from other DNA sequences in this sample as well. V and J are TRBV4-3 and TRBJ1-2; TRBD1 matches at 7 bases. Germline CDR1 is LGHNA and CDR2 is YSLEER. CDR3 length equals 15 residues. V gave up 0 bases and J gave up 6 bases; unmatched junction bases: 7. The CDR3 sequence is CASSQDEGAQNGYTF. The CDR3 region has the DNA TGCGCCAGCAGCCAAGATGAGGGGGCACAGAATGGCTACACCTTC.

In its sample, this clone was seen once. This chain uses TRBV9 with TRBJ1-4, with TRBD1 as a possible D gene (5 bases). The CDR3 loop spans 16 amino acids. CDR1 and CDR2 (germline): SGDLS, YYNGEE. The V gene lost 0 bases and the J gene lost 8 bases, with 17 bases spanning the gap. This CDR3 reads CASSVGVSGVNEKLFF. The CDR3 bases are TGTGCCAGCAGCGTAGGCGTGTCGGGGGTGAACGAAAAACTGTTTTTT.

The chain is built from TRBV27 and TRBJ2-3; no firm D call. Germline V CDR1 and CDR2: MNHEY, SMNVEV (reference sequence). CDR3 length: 15 amino acids. The V gene lost 2 bases and the J gene lost 7 bases, with 16 bases spanning the gap. Written as DNA, the CDR3 is TGTGCCAGCAGTTTAGCCCCGATAGGCAAGAATACGCAGTATTTT. Translation gives CASSLAPIGKNTQYF.

The chain is built from TRBV12-5 and TRBJ2-7; 9 bases match TRBD1. Germline loops: CDR1 LGHNT, CDR2 FRNRAP. Trimming at V came to 6 bases and at J to 5 bases, leaving 8 bases not matched to a gene. The length of the CDR3 is 14 residues. The CDR3 loop is CASGGGQGQDEQYF. Written as DNA, the CDR3 is TGTGCTAGTGGGGGGGGACAGGGTCAGGACGAGCAGTACTTC.

V gene TRBV6-5 combines with J gene TRBJ2-5; TRBD1 matches 9 bases. Germline V lookup: CDR1 MNHEY, CDR2 SVGAGI. J was trimmed by 0 bases and V by 2 bases; bases with no gene match: 4. The CDR3 sequence is 16 residues long. CDR3 nucleotide sequence: TGTGCCAGCAGTTACGGGTGGGACAGGGACCAAGAGACCCAGTACTTC. Its translation: CASSYGWDRDQETQYF.

In its sample, this clone was seen once. CDR3 in amino acids: CASSYSLSGNSPLHF. The CDR3 region has the DNA TGTGCCAGCAGTTACTCGTTGTCCGGAAATTCACCCCTCCACTTT. This chain links TRBV6-6 with TRBJ1-6; no firm D call. The CDR3 covers 15 residues. Trimming took off 0 bases at V and 7 bases at J, with 10 bases between the two ends. The germline gives CDR1 MNHNY, CDR2 SVGAGI (reference sequence).

The chain combines TRBV11-2 with TRBJ1-3; D gene ambiguous. The germline V gene encodes CDR1 SGHAT and CDR2 FQNNGV. The CDR3 is 12 residues long. V lost 5 bases to trimming and J lost 6 bases, with 8 bases between them. CDR3 loop: CASSPDSNTIYF. The CDR3 coding sequence is TGTGCCAGCAGCCCAGATTCAAACACCATATATTTT.

This clone was detected only once. The chain carries TRBV27 and TRBJ2-7; 9 bases agree with TRBD1. Germline CDR1 MNHEY, CDR2 SMNVEV (reference sequence). Trimming removed 3 bases from V and 2 bases from J; junction bases left unmatched: 5. There are 15 residues in the CDR3. CDR3 amino acids: CASSFSDRGTYEQYF. CDR3 nucleotides: TGTGCCAGCAGTTTCTCGGACAGGGGAACCTACGAGCAGTACTTC.

The V and J genes are TRBV6-6 and TRBJ2-5, with D possibly being TRBD2 (6 bases). The germline gives CDR1 MNHNY, CDR2 SVGAGI (reference sequence). V lost 2 bases and J 4 bases, leaving 14 bases between the germline ends. The CDR3 spans 15 residues. The CDR3 is CASSYRGRRGETQYF. CDR3 bases: TGTGCCAGCAGTTACAGGGGCAGGAGGGGAGAGACCCAGTACTTC.

J is TRBJ1-3 and V is TRBV4-3; D is undetermined. Trimming took off 4 bases at V and 1 base at J, with 8 bases between the two ends. CDR1 is LGHNA, CDR2 YSLEER, per germline. CDR3 size: 14 residues. The CDR3 spells CASSPTVSGNTIYF. The DNA of the CDR3 is TGCGCCAGCAGCCCCACAGTATCTGGAAACACCATATATTTT.

The CDR3 protein is CASSGSGAHPSTDTQYF. CDR3 DNA sequence: TGTGCCAGCAGCGGTAGCGGGGCCCACCCTAGCACAGATACGCAGTATTTT. The chain recombines TRBV9 with TRBJ2-3; TRBD2 agrees at 8 bases. This CDR3 is built from 17 residues. The V and J ends lost 3 bases and 0 bases, in that order; junction bases with no gene match: 9. The V gene's germline CDR1 is SGDLS and CDR2 YYNGEE.

This clone counts as medium-sized. The chain is built from TRBV9 and TRBJ1-1; D is unclear. Trimming removed 0 bases at V and 5 bases at J, with 8 bases between. Germline values: CDR1 SGDLS, CDR2 YYNGEE. CDR3 length equals 13 residues. Here the CDR3 reads CASSVVPTTEAFF. CDR3 nucleotides: TGTGCCAGCAGCGTAGTACCGACGACTGAAGCTTTCTTT.